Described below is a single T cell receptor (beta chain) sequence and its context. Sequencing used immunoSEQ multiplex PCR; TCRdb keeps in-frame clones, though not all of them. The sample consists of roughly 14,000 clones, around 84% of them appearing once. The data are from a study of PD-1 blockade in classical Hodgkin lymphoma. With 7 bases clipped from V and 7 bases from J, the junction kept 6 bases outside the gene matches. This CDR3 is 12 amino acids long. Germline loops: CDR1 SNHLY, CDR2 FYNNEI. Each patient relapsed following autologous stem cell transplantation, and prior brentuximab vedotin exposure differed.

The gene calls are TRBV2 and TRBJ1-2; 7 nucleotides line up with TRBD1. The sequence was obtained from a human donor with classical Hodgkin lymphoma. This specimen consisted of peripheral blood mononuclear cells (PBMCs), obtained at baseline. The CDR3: CASILQGGGYTF. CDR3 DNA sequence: TGTGCCAGCATACTTCAGGGGGGTGGCTACACCTTC. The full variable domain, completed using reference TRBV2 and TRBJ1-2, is EPEVTQTPSHQVTQMGQEVILRCVPISNHLYFYWYRQILGQKVEFLVSFYNNEISEKSEIFDDQFSVERPDGSNFTLKIRSTKLEDSAMYFCASILQGGGYTFGSGTRLTVV.